Listed below are T cell receptor beta chains from one sample, sequenced in a study of beta chain features in type 1 diabetes. Using immunoSEQ multiplex PCR, the repertoire was profiled, and TCRdb retains in-frame clones only, with some absent. The profile shows 500,000 to 850,000 clones, over 13% of them singletons. The sequencing sample was made of naive CD4+ T cells from blood. These TCRs come from a man aged 18 to 29 with type 1 diabetes. Both conserved end residues are part of each CDR3. A D gene is named only where the DNA matches it firmly. For some rows the clone size is stated as once, few or many, or as a class when expanded; others skip it.

abundance: NA
v_gene: TRBV25-1
d_gene: NA
j_gene: TRBJ2-3
CDR3nt: TGTGCCAGCTCCAACCACCTAGCAGATACTAGCACAGATACGCAGTATTTT
CDR3aa: CASSNHLADTSTDTQYF

abundance: NA
v_gene: TRBV30
d_gene: TRBD1
j_gene: TRBJ2-5
CDR3nt: TGTGCCTGGAGTCTAAGGACAGGGGCTCTGGAGACCCAGTACTTC
CDR3aa: CAWSLRTGALETQYF

abundance: NA
v_gene: TRBV30
d_gene: TRBD1
j_gene: TRBJ1-2
CDR3nt: TGTGCCTGGAGTTTAGACAGGGGGGACTATGGCTACACCTTC
CDR3aa: CAWSLDRGDYGYTF

abundance: few
v_gene: TRBV7-9
d_gene: NA
j_gene: TRBJ1-6
CDR3nt: TGTGCCAGCAGCTTAGTCCCCAATTCACCCCTCCACTTT
CDR3aa: CASSLVPNSPLHF

abundance: few
v_gene: TRBV27
d_gene: NA
j_gene: TRBJ1-5
CDR3nt: TGTGCCAGCACTCGGGCAGGGCAGACGCCGTATAGCAATCAGCCCCAGCATTTT
CDR3aa: CASTRAGQTPYSNQPQHF

abundance: NA
v_gene: TRBV5-4
d_gene: TRBD1
j_gene: TRBJ2-1
CDR3nt: TGTGCCAGCAGCTCTCCTACAGGGGGCAATGAGCAGTTCTTC
CDR3aa: CASSSPTGGNEQFF

abundance: few
v_gene: TRBV28
d_gene: TRBD1
j_gene: TRBJ1-6
CDR3nt: TGTGCCAGCAGTGCAGGGGGTGGCTATAATTCACCCCTCCACTTT
CDR3aa: CASSAGGGYNSPLHF

abundance: NA
v_gene: TRBV5-4
d_gene: TRBD1
j_gene: TRBJ1-2
CDR3nt: TGTGCCAGCAGCTCACAGGGGGCTAACTATGGCTACACCTTC
CDR3aa: CASSSQGANYGYTF

abundance: NA
v_gene: TRBV5-5
d_gene: TRBD2
j_gene: TRBJ2-1
CDR3nt: TGTGCCAGCAGCCTACTAGCGGGCTCCTACAATGAGCAGTTCTTC
CDR3aa: CASSLLAGSYNEQFF

abundance: NA
v_gene: TRBV11-2
d_gene: NA
j_gene: TRBJ1-4
CDR3nt: TGTGCCAGCAGCTTATACGGATCCCTCCAGGAAAAACTGTTTTTT
CDR3aa: CASSLYGSLQEKLFF

abundance: NA
v_gene: TRBV30
d_gene: NA
j_gene: TRBJ1-2
CDR3nt: TGTGCCTGGAAGCGGGGGACGAGAGGCTACACCTTC
CDR3aa: CAWKRGTRGYTF

abundance: NA
v_gene: TRBV7-3
d_gene: NA
j_gene: TRBJ2-1
CDR3nt: TGTGCCAGCAGCTGGGGCTTAAACAATGAGCAGTTCTTC
CDR3aa: CASSWGLNNEQFF

abundance: NA
v_gene: TRBV9
d_gene: NA
j_gene: TRBJ2-7
CDR3nt: TGTGCCAGCAGCGTAGGGGCAGACTACGAGCAGTACTTC
CDR3aa: CASSVGADYEQYF

abundance: NA
v_gene: TRBV25-1
d_gene: TRBD1
j_gene: TRBJ1-1
CDR3nt: TGTGCCAGCACTGGGGTACAGGGGCTTAGTAACACTGAAGCTTTCTTT
CDR3aa: CASTGVQGLSNTEAFF